The 26 T cell receptor beta chains below all came from one sample that was sequenced in a study of T cell responses to AZD1222 COVID-19 vaccine. TCRdb's copy holds only in-frame clones and misses some; the assay was immunoSEQ multiplex PCR. The sample has 100,000 to 150,000 clones, roughly 91% seen once. Sequencing was performed on peripheral blood, taken on day 0 of AZD1222 vaccination. These receptors were taken from an adult in good health.

This chain uses TRBV6-5 with TRBJ1-4; perhaps TRBD1 as D (6 bases). Trimming took 8 bases from V and 8 from J, leaving 15 bases between them. The germline gives CDR1 MNHEY, CDR2 SVGAGI. There are 13 residues in the CDR3. The CDR3 coding sequence is TGTGCCAGCGCCGGCAGGGGATGGGAAAAACTGTTTTTT. This sequence encodes CASAGRGWEKLFF.

The rearrangement joins TRBV27 to TRBJ2-7, with 8 positions matching TRBD1. The V and J ends lost 4 bases and 6 bases, in that order; junction bases with no gene match: 11. Looked up from germline, CDR1 is MNHEY and CDR2 is SMNVEV (reference sequence). There are 15 residues in the CDR3. CDR3 amino acids: CASSSPGGRSREQYF. The DNA for the CDR3 is TGTGCCAGCAGTTCCCCAGGGGGCAGATCTCGCGAGCAGTACTTC.

This clone was recorded a few times. The chain employs TRBV2 and TRBJ1-6; D not certain. Germline V gene sequence: CDR1 SNHLY, CDR2 FYNNEI. There are 15 residues in the CDR3. V lost 6 bases and J lost 5, with 14 bases in between. The CDR3: CASRAARANNSPLHF. The CDR3 DNA follows: TGTGCCAGCAGGGCGGCGAGGGCCAATAATTCACCCCTCCACTTT.

The V gene is TRBV29-1, the J gene TRBJ1-4; D is ambiguous. The V and J ends lost 6 bases and 5 bases respectively, with 16 bases between them. Germline values: CDR1 SQVTM, CDR2 ANQGSEA. The CDR3 sequence is 14 residues long. The CDR3 coding sequence is TGCAGCGTCCTGCCAATTGACGAAAATGAAAAACTGTTTTTT. Translation: CSVLPIDENEKLFF.

The rearrangement uses TRBV11-2 and TRBJ1-2; possibly TRBD1 for D (6 bases). Germline V CDR1 and CDR2: SGHAT, FQNNGV. Trimming removed 0 bases at V and 3 bases at J, with 20 bases between. The CDR3 has 18 residues. CDR3 DNA sequence: TGTGCCAGCAGCTTAGAGATTAAAAACAGGGTGAATGACTATGGCTACACCTTC. It specifies CASSLEIKNRVNDYGYTF. Variable domain in full (rest from reference TRBV11-2 and TRBJ1-2): EAGVAQSPRYKIIEKRQSVAFWCNPISGHATLYWYQQILGQGPKLLIQFQNNGVVDDSQLPKDRFSAERLKGVDSTLKIQPAKLEDSAVYLCASSLEIKNRVNDYGYTFGSGTRLTVV.

The gene calls are TRBV5-1 and TRBJ2-2; the D gene is possibly TRBD1 (6 bases). V was pared by 2 bases and J by 2 bases, with 10 bases between. This CDR3 has 15 residues. Germline V gene data show CDR1 as SGHRS and CDR2 as YFSETQ. Here the CDR3 DNA reads TGCGCCAGCAGCTTAAGACAGGATAACACCGGGGAGCTGTTTTTT. Amino acids: CASSLRQDNTGELFF.

J is TRBJ1-5 and V is TRBV19; D ambiguous. Germline values: CDR1 LNHDA, CDR2 SQIVND (reference sequence). V was cut by 9 bases and J by 5 bases, with 11 bases left in between. The CDR3 spans 12 residues. In DNA form, the CDR3 reads TGTGCCAGGGCGACCCATGATCAGCCCCAGCATTTT. Translation gives CARATHDQPQHF.

The gene calls are TRBV11-3 and TRBJ2-3; D uncertain. The CDR3 is made up of 11 amino acids. V was pared by 5 bases and J by 4 bases, with 4 bases between. Germline V CDR1 and CDR2: SGHNT, YENEEA. This CDR3 reads CASSQADTQYF. DNA of the CDR3: TGTGCCAGCAGCCAGGCAGATACGCAGTATTTT.

This chain joins TRBV20-1 and TRBJ1-2; D remains ambiguous. This CDR3 is 11 amino acids long. Germline V gives CDR1 DFQATT, CDR2 SNEGSKA (reference sequence). The V end lost 8 bases, the J end lost 3 bases, and 10 bases lay between the germline ends. The CDR3 DNA is TGCAGTCCCGGGGTCTACTATGGCTACACCTTC. It codes for CSPGVYYGYTF.

This chain uses TRBV27 with TRBJ2-7; TRBD1 might be the D (5 bases). The germline V gene encodes CDR1 MNHEY and CDR2 SMNVEV (reference sequence). This CDR3 has 13 residues. Trimming cost V 0 bases and J 4 bases, with 7 bases left between them. CDR3 nucleotides: TGTGCCAGCAGTTTATCCCAGGGTTACGAGCAGTACTTC. The encoded protein is CASSLSQGYEQYF.

V gene TRBV5-1 combines with J gene TRBJ1-1, with 9 nucleotides matching TRBD1. The CDR3 is 16 amino acids. V shed 0 bases and J 1 base; nucleotides not matched to a gene: 4. From germline, CDR1 is SGHRS and CDR2 YFSETQ. CDR3 loop: CASSLGLGQGNTEAFF. The CDR3 coding sequence is TGCGCCAGCAGCTTGGGATTGGGACAGGGGAACACTGAAGCTTTCTTT.

The J gene is TRBJ2-1, the V gene TRBV4-1; TRBD1 aligns across 8 bases. Trimming cost V 6 bases and J 1 base; bases outside gene matches: 5. Germline lookup yields CDR1 MGHRA and CDR2 YSYEKL. The CDR3 consists of 15 residues. CDR3 DNA: TGCGCCAGCAGGCCGGGGACAGGATCCTACAATGAGCAGTTCTTC. Its translation is CASRPGTGSYNEQFF.

The rearrangement joins TRBV7-9 to TRBJ1-1; D may be TRBD1 (6 bases). CDR3 length: 14 residues. Germline V CDR1 and CDR2: SEHNR, FQNEAQ (reference sequence). V lost 3 bases, J lost 6 bases, and 14 bases lay in between. The CDR3 DNA follows: TGTGCCAGCAGCTTTTCCGGGGGCAGCGCTGAAGCTTTCTTT. It is translated as CASSFSGGSAEAFF.

V and J are TRBV19 and TRBJ1-2; D is possibly TRBD1 (5 bases). With 6 bases removed from V and 5 bases from J, the gap between germline ends came to 10 bases. The CDR3 contains 12 residues. CDR1 is LNHDA and CDR2 is SQIVND in the germline V gene (reference sequence). CDR3 sequence reads: CASSQAGYGYTF. The CDR3 nucleotides are TGTGCCAGTAGCCAGGCAGGGTATGGCTACACCTTC.

The chain is built from TRBV5-8 and TRBJ2-7, with D perhaps matching TRBD1 or TRBD2 (6 bases each). The CDR3 is made up of 15 amino acids. Trimming took off 4 bases at V and 1 base at J, with 15 bases between the two ends. Germline CDR1 and CDR2: SGHTS and YDEGEE. The CDR3 reads CASSLGGLKSYEQYF. CDR3 DNA: TGTGCCAGCAGCCTCGGGGGCCTCAAATCCTACGAGCAGTACTTC. Full variable domain (missing parts from reference TRBV5-8 and TRBJ2-7): EAGVTQSPTHLIKTRGQQATLRCSPISGHTSVYWYQQALGLGLQFLLWYDEGEERNRGNFPPRFSGRQFPNYSSELNVNALELEDSALYLCASSLGGLKSYEQYFGPGTRLTVT.

The chain joins TRBV19 to TRBJ1-2; no firm D call. The CDR3 totals 14 residues. V was trimmed by 5 bases and J by 4 bases, leaving 14 bases between them. CDR1 is LNHDA, CDR2 SQIVND, per germline (reference sequence). CDR3 region: CASSESFSTYGYTF. CDR3 bases: TGTGCCAGTAGTGAGTCCTTTTCGACCTATGGCTACACCTTC.

The chain recombines TRBV6-2 or TRBV6-3 with TRBJ2-5; D is uncertain. Germline-derived CDR1 and CDR2 are MNHEY and SVGEGT. V was cut by 2 bases and J by 1 base, with 11 bases left in between. The CDR3 has 15 residues. CDR3 coding DNA: TGTGCCAGCAGTTACGGGAAGCTTCCCCAAGAGACCCAGTACTTC. Translating it yields CASSYGKLPQETQYF.

The chain links TRBV6-1 to TRBJ1-2; D unresolved. The CDR3 consists of 14 residues. Trimming left V 2 bases short and J 4 bases short, with 11 bases between. The germline CDR1 and CDR2 sequences are MNHNS and SASEGT. CDR3 bases: TGTGCCAGCAGTGAACAAAAGGGTAGCTATGGCTACACCTTC. It encodes CASSEQKGSYGYTF.

The J gene is TRBJ1-1, the V gene TRBV5-6; D remains unclear. The germline V gene encodes CDR1 SGHDT and CDR2 YYEEEE. The length of the CDR3 is 13 residues. Trimming shortened V by 2 bases and J by 0 bases, and 5 bases separated the two germline ends. The CDR3 DNA reads TGTGCCAGCAGCTTTAGCATGAACACTGAAGCTTTCTTT. Its protein is CASSFSMNTEAFF.

The J gene is TRBJ1-1, the V gene TRBV12-3 or TRBV12-4; D gene uncertain. The CDR3 totals 11 residues. V lost 7 bases and J lost 10, with 13 bases in between. The DNA of the CDR3 is TGTGCCAGCAACCTCCGGGGAGTAGCTTTCTTT. Translated, it gives CASNLRGVAFF.

The rearrangement links TRBV27 to TRBJ2-1; 7 nucleotides line up with TRBD1. Germline trimming cut 5 bases from V and 6 bases from J; bases unmatched to any gene: 7. The germline V gene has CDR1 MNHEY and CDR2 SMNVEV (reference sequence). The CDR3 is 14 amino acids. The CDR3 reads CASSPWDRSNEQFF. The CDR3 nucleotides are TGTGCCAGCAGTCCATGGGACAGATCCAATGAGCAGTTCTTC.

V is TRBV5-1 and J is TRBJ1-1; 7 bases are a match to TRBD1. The V gene end was trimmed by 0 bases and the J gene end by 5 bases; junction bases not matched to a gene: 4. The CDR3 consists of 14 residues. Germline V gene data show CDR1 as SGHRS and CDR2 as YFSETQ. CDR3 nucleotides: TGCGCCAGCAGCTTGGGACAGGGCCTGACTGAAGCTTTCTTT. It encodes CASSLGQGLTEAFF.

This chain joins TRBV3-1 (or the pseudogene TRBV3-2) and TRBJ2-3; D remains unclear. The CDR3 runs to 12 residues. The V end was cut by 2 bases, the J end by 4 bases, with 4 bases between. Germline values: CDR1 LGHDT, CDR2 YNNKEL (reference sequence). The CDR3 sequence is CASSQNADTQYF. Written as DNA, the CDR3 is TGTGCCAGCAGCCAAAATGCAGATACGCAGTATTTT.

This chain uses TRBV3-1 (or the pseudogene TRBV3-2) with TRBJ2-1; D not certain. V lost 1 base and J 4 bases, leaving 17 bases between the germline ends. This CDR3 comprises 17 residues. Germline V gene lookup returns CDR1 LGHDT and CDR2 YNNKEL (reference sequence). This CDR3 is CASSQVKRNPPYNEQFF. The DNA for the CDR3 is TGTGCCAGCAGCCAAGTTAAAAGGAACCCACCTTACAATGAGCAGTTCTTC.

V is TRBV9 and J is TRBJ2-5; 12 positions match TRBD2. The junction had 5 bases not matched to a gene; V was cut back by 4 bases and J by 4 bases. The CDR3 loop spans 15 amino acids. The germline V gene encodes CDR1 SGDLS and CDR2 YYNGEE. The CDR3 DNA is TGTGCCAGCAGCTTAATGACTAGCGGGAGAGAGACCCAGTACTTC. Its protein is CASSLMTSGRETQYF.

V is TRBV5-4 and J is TRBJ1-2; TRBD1 is a possible D gene (5 bases). The CDR3 runs to 14 residues. The ends were cut back, 5 bases at V and 3 bases at J, with 14 bases in the middle. The V gene's germline CDR1 is SGHNT and CDR2 YYREEE (reference sequence). The CDR3 here is CASRDGQLDYGYTF. CDR3 bases: TGTGCCAGCAGAGATGGACAATTAGACTATGGCTACACCTTC.